Shown below are 20 T cell receptor beta chains from a single sample sequenced in a study of vaccination effects on CD4 cells after COVID-19. Culture lasted 10 days before CD4+ T cell isolation. SARS-CoV-2 infection was confirmed by PCR in the person between March and December 2020. Each participant was administered two doses of either the BNT162b2 or the mRNA-1273 vaccine. The method was immunoSEQ multiplex PCR; TCRdb's version includes in-frame clones alone and lacks a portion of them. The sample records under 40,000 clones, about 68% being singletons. Their cognate antigens are unknown. This specimen was CD4+ T cells from PBMCs cultured without peptide, taken after COVID-19 vaccination. These receptors came from a human donor who had a prior SARS-CoV-2 infection.

The chain couples TRBV4-3 to TRBJ2-7; maybe TRBD1 (5 bases). V was pared by 1 base and J by 0 bases, with 13 bases between. CDR3 length: 16 residues. From germline, CDR1 is LGHNA and CDR2 YSLEER. CDR3 amino acids: CASSQAIGDSSYEQYF. Here the CDR3 DNA reads TGCGCCAGCAGCCAAGCGATTGGCGACAGCTCCTACGAGCAGTACTTC.

This chain joins TRBV5-1 and TRBJ1-1; D perhaps matches TRBD1 (5 bases). The CDR3 totals 14 residues. Trimming stripped 0 bases from V and 4 bases from J, with 10 bases between. Looked up from germline, CDR1 is SGHRS and CDR2 is YFSETQ. CDR3 amino acids: CASSLAGAGTEAFF. CDR3 coding DNA: TGCGCCAGCAGCTTGGCTGGGGCTGGCACTGAAGCTTTCTTT.

This clone has more than one count but fewer than ten. The chain uses TRBV9 and TRBJ2-1; 9 nucleotides agree with TRBD2. CDR3 length equals 17 residues. The germline V gene encodes CDR1 SGDLS and CDR2 YYNGEE. The J segment lost 3 bases and the V segment lost 3 bases, leaving 10 bases of the junction unmatched. The CDR3, as DNA: TGTGCCAGCAGCGCTGGGGCTAGCGGGAATAACTACAATGAGCAGTTCTTC. Protein sequence: CASSAGASGNNYNEQFF.

The chain carries TRBV30 and TRBJ1-2, with 7 positions matching TRBD1. The V and J ends lost 7 bases and 6 bases, in that order; junction bases with no gene match: 11. Germline V gene data show CDR1 as GTSNPN and CDR2 as SVGIG (reference sequence). This CDR3 contains 13 residues. The CDR3 protein is CASDRNAFNGYTF. The CDR3 DNA sequence: TGTGCCTCGGACAGGAACGCCTTCAATGGCTACACCTTC.

This clone was seen more than once but under ten times. The rearrangement uses TRBV7-9 and TRBJ2-5, with D tentatively TRBD2 (6 bases). This CDR3 is 15 amino acids long. V was cut by 2 bases and J by 2 bases, with 12 bases left in between. From germline, CDR1 is SEHNR and CDR2 FQNEAQ (reference sequence). CDR3 DNA sequence: TGTGCCAGCAGCTTACTTTCGGGGACTCAAGAGACCCAGTACTTC. The encoded protein is CASSLLSGTQETQYF.

The chain has TRBV29-1 and TRBJ1-2; tentative D call: TRBD1 (6 bases). This CDR3 has 11 residues. The ends were cut back, 7 bases at V and 4 bases at J, with 10 bases in the middle. Germline CDR1 reads SQVTM; CDR2 reads ANQGSEA. The CDR3 sequence is CSAGDIYGYTF. CDR3 coding DNA: TGCAGCGCCGGGGACATCTATGGCTACACCTTC.

The chain carries TRBV2 and TRBJ2-1, with 16 positions matching TRBD2. The ends lost 6 bases at V and 6 bases at J; junction bases unmatched: 5. The CDR3 length is 16 residues. The germline V gene has CDR1 SNHLY and CDR2 FYNNEI. The CDR3 loop is CASSTGLAGGGNEQFF. DNA of the CDR3: TGTGCCAGCAGCACGGGACTAGCGGGAGGGGGCAATGAGCAGTTCTTC.

This clone has a handful of counts. This chain joins TRBV7-9 and TRBJ1-5; 7 bases line up with TRBD1. V lost 3 bases and J lost 5; bases outside the gene matches: 7. CDR3 length equals 15 residues. Germline V CDR1 and CDR2: SEHNR, FQNEAQ (reference sequence). For the CDR3, the DNA is TGTGCCAGCAGCTTTTCGGGTCAGGGGGATCAGCCCCAGCATTTT. It yields the protein CASSFSGQGDQPQHF.

This clone was seen a few times. J is TRBJ1-3 and V is TRBV18, with D possibly being TRBD1 (6 bases). V dropped 0 bases and J dropped 2 bases, with 11 bases sitting between them. Germline V gives CDR1 KGHSH, CDR2 LQKENI. The CDR3 extends over 16 amino acids. The CDR3 bases are TGTGCCAGCTCACCACCATCGTGGGGGCCTGGAAACACCATATATTTT. Translated, it gives CASSPPSWGPGNTIYF.

The V gene is TRBV9, the J gene TRBJ2-7, with D perhaps TRBD1 (6 bases). Germline values: CDR1 SGDLS, CDR2 YYNGEE. The CDR3 is made up of 13 amino acids. V was pared by 0 bases and J by 7 bases, with 11 bases between. CDR3 sequence (DNA): TGTGCCAGCAGCGTAGCTCAGGGGTGGGAGCAGTACTTC. Its protein product is CASSVAQGWEQYF.

The rearrangement uses TRBV5-1 and TRBJ1-1; TRBD1 agrees at 7 bases. Germline assignment: CDR1 SGHRS and CDR2 YFSETQ. The CDR3 runs 14 residues. Trimming took 6 bases from V and 5 from J; bases not matched to a gene: 10. The CDR3 region is CASNQGGAGTEAFF. In DNA, the CDR3 is TGCGCCAGCAACCAAGGGGGCGCGGGGACTGAAGCTTTCTTT.

V and J are TRBV11-2 and TRBJ2-3; D uncertain. The CDR3 consists of 11 residues. Looked up from germline, CDR1 is SGHAT and CDR2 is FQNNGV. V was clipped by 5 bases and J by 5 bases, with 5 bases between them. The CDR3 protein is CASSPLDTQYF. The CDR3 region has the DNA TGTGCCAGCAGCCCGCTAGATACGCAGTATTTT.

This chain connects TRBV29-1 to TRBJ2-7; the match to TRBD1 covers 8 bases. Germline lookup yields CDR1 SQVTM and CDR2 ANQGSEA. The CDR3 is made up of 14 amino acids. V was clipped by 4 bases and J by 0 bases; unmatched bases: 5. The CDR3 region is CSVVNRGSSYEQYF. The CDR3 region has the DNA TGCAGCGTTGTTAACAGGGGGAGCTCCTACGAGCAGTACTTC.

The chain uses TRBV5-1 and TRBJ1-5, with D tentatively TRBD1 (5 bases). This CDR3 spans 14 amino acids. CDR1 is SGHRS, CDR2 YFSETQ, per germline. Trimming shortened V by 5 bases and J by 2 bases, and 11 bases separated the two germline ends. The CDR3 DNA follows: TGCGCCAGCAGAGAAGGGGAGGGCAATCAGCCCCAGCATTTT. It translates to CASREGEGNQPQHF.

The chain is built from TRBV20-1 and TRBJ1-4; perhaps TRBD1 as D (5 bases). The V gene lost 5 bases and the J gene lost 6 bases, with 7 bases spanning the gap. Germline assignment: CDR1 DFQATT and CDR2 SNEGSKA (reference sequence). The CDR3 has 11 amino acids. The CDR3 loop is CSALTDEKLFF. In DNA form, the CDR3 reads TGCAGTGCTCTGACAGATGAAAAACTGTTTTTT.

The chain employs TRBV7-9 and TRBJ2-7, with D unclear. The CDR3 is made up of 13 amino acids. The V gene's germline CDR1 is SEHNR and CDR2 FQNEAQ (reference sequence). V was pared by 2 bases and J by 5 bases, with 10 bases between. CDR3 protein: CASSLRVFDEQYF. CDR3 nucleotide sequence: TGTGCCAGCAGCTTAAGGGTTTTCGACGAGCAGTACTTC.

This chain connects TRBV6-6 to TRBJ2-5, with 9 positions matching TRBD1. The CDR3 contains 14 residues. The ends lost 7 bases at V and 5 bases at J; junction bases unmatched: 8. From germline, CDR1 is MNHNY and CDR2 SVGAGI (reference sequence). The CDR3 spells CASNSGQGLETQYF. CDR3 nucleotide sequence: TGTGCCAGCAATTCAGGACAGGGGTTGGAGACCCAGTACTTC.

V and J are TRBV9 and TRBJ2-7; a possible D gene is TRBD1 (6 bases). CDR3 size: 15 residues. Germline CDR1 is SGDLS and CDR2 is YYNGEE. With 0 bases removed from V and 3 bases from J, the gap between germline ends came to 13 bases. The CDR3 sequence: CASSVGGTFIYEQYF. CDR3 bases: TGTGCCAGCAGCGTAGGAGGGACATTCATCTACGAGCAGTACTTC.

The chain uses TRBV7-6 and TRBJ1-3; 11 bases are a match to TRBD1. With 1 base clipped from V and 4 bases from J, the junction kept 3 bases outside the gene matches. The CDR3 contains 16 residues. CDR1 SGHVS and CDR2 FNYEAQ come from the germline V gene. Here the CDR3 reads CASSLGTGGIGNTIYF. The CDR3 bases are TGTGCCAGCAGCTTAGGGACAGGGGGCATAGGAAACACCATATATTTT.

This clone has a single count. The rearrangement joins TRBV19 to TRBJ1-4; D remains ambiguous. The length of the CDR3 is 18 residues. Germline V gives CDR1 LNHDA, CDR2 SQIVND (reference sequence). The ends were cut back, 6 bases at V and 6 bases at J, with 26 bases in the middle. CDR3 sequence: CASSPLGLLLGVDEKLFF. CDR3 DNA: TGTGCCAGTAGCCCCCTGGGCCTATTGCTCGGCGTGGATGAAAAACTGTTTTTT.